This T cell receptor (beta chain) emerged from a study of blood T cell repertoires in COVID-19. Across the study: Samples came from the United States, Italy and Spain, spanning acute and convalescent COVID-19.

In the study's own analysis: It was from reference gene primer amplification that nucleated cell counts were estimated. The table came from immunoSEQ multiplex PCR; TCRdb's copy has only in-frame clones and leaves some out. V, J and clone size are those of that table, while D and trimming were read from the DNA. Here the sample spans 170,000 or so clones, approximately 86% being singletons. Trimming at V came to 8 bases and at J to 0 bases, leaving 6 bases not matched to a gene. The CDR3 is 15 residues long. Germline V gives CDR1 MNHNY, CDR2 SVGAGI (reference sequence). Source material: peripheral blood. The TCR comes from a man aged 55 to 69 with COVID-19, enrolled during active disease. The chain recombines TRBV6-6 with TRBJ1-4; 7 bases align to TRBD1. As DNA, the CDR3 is TGTGCCAGCGGGACAGCCCTAACAACTAATGAAAAACTGTTTTTT. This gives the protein CASGTALTTNEKLFF.